This record looks at one TCR beta chain sequence and its context. Its antigen is still unknown. This entry comes from a study of T-cell reconstitution after alpha-beta-depleted transplantation in children. Points from the study as a whole: Surviving recipient T cells and thymic progenitors accounted for the high day-60 TCRbeta diversity observed in some patients.

Unique molecular identifiers were used in preparing the TCRbeta library. TCRdb re-derived calls from the PCR reads in MiXCR, one entry per CDR3 protein. The sample has some 440,000 distinct CDR3 sequences; 15% to 20% are singletons. The sequencing here drew on PBMCs, mostly from graft donor cells, taken 360 days after TCRalphabeta/CD19-depleted stem cell transplant. The TCR sequence derives from a boy in the first two years of life who had a stem cell transplant for Wiskott-Aldrich syndrome, so the T cells may come from the graft donor.

CDR3 DNA sequence: TGTGCCACCAGTGTCCCGGGACAGGGAACAGATACGCAGTATTTT. It is translated as CATSVPGQGTDTQYF. This chain uses TRBV24-1 with TRBJ2-3; 9 bases align to TRBD1. Trimming cost V 5 bases and J 3 bases; bases outside gene matches: 5. The CDR3 is 15 residues long. Germline V gene lookup returns CDR1 KGHDR and CDR2 SFDVKD.